This TCR beta chain comes out of a study of T-cell reconstitution after alpha-beta-depleted transplantation in children. Germline assignment: CDR1 SQVTM and CDR2 ANQGSEA. V dropped 8 bases and J dropped 0; count of bases not matched to a gene: 12. The CDR3 totals 15 residues. A remark on this clonotype: Its antigen is as yet unknown.

As it was prepared, the TCRbeta library received unique molecular identifiers. TCRdb fed the PCR reads into MiXCR, producing one record per CDR3 protein. Among about 980,000 distinct CDR3 sequences listed, roughly 31% were seen once. Study-wide results and limits: As was reported, about two months after transplant, alpha-beta T cells came from several hundred expanded graft clones.

This sequence joins TRBV29-1 and TRBJ1-2; 7 bases are a match to TRBD1. The starting material was PBMCs, mostly from graft donor cells, obtained 360 days after TCRalphabeta/CD19-depleted stem cell transplant. The clonotype comes from a boy younger than two who had a stem cell transplant for SCID, so the T cells may come from the graft donor. The CDR3 nucleotides read TGCAGCATTGTTTCTTGGGACAGATCTAACTATGGCTACACCTTC. It translates to CSIVSWDRSNYGYTF.